What follows is one T cell receptor (beta chain) and its context. Its matching antigen is unknown. RNA transcripts were the template for amplifying TCR beta CDR3 regions. TCR CDR3 underwent first-round RT-PCR with the HTBI primer set. A single record per CDR3 protein comes from TCRdb applying MiXCR to the multiplex PCR reads. Found here are about 660,000 distinct CDR3 sequences, just under 45% of them singletons; the top ten hold 6.5% to 9%. The data belong to a study of T cells in Graves' hyperthyroidism and ophthalmopathy. The study's findings and limits: Blood also carried most thyroid clonotypes expanded above 0.001. A median about 6.5 months before onset, the model predicted ophthalmopathy.

The V gene lost 4 bases and the J gene lost 0 bases, with 13 bases spanning the gap. This CDR3 contains 16 residues. Germline V gene sequence: CDR1 MNHEY, CDR2 SVGAGI. Sequencing input: peripheral blood or thyroid tissue (not recorded which). The rearrangement joins TRBV6-5 to TRBJ1-3; D is perhaps TRBD1 (5 bases). The receptor's source is an adult man with Graves' disease, either hyperthyroidism or ophthalmopathy (not recorded which). CDR3 protein: CASSWQGPDSGNTIYF. In DNA form, the CDR3 reads TGTGCCAGCAGTTGGCAGGGACCCGACTCTGGAAACACCATATATTTT.